Listed here are 11 T cell receptor beta chains from one sample, sequenced in a study of a mutant IDH1 vaccine in newly diagnosed glioma. Time point specified: week 47, end of study. Topical imiquimod accompanied each vaccine dose, which consisted of 300 ug of mutant IDH1 20-mer peptide. Here immunoSEQ multiplex PCR was the method, and the copy in TCRdb shows in-frame clones only, minus some. The data show about 32,000 clones, about 92% seen once. Their recognized antigens are unknown. This material consisted of PBMCs, taken from a glioma patient whose treatment included an IDH1 peptide vaccine. The origin of the receptors is a man in his forties with glioma.

V and J are TRBV18 and TRBJ1-2; D remains ambiguous. V gave up 2 bases and J gave up 8 bases, with 15 bases separating them. Germline lookup yields CDR1 KGHSH and CDR2 LQKENI. The length of the CDR3 is 14 residues. The CDR3 spells CASSPGESNLGYTF. The CDR3, as DNA: TGTGCCAGCTCACCAGGGGAGTCAAATTTGGGCTACACCTTC.

V gene TRBV11-2 combines with J gene TRBJ2-2; D perhaps matches TRBD2 (5 bases). Germline CDR1 reads SGHAT; CDR2 reads FQNNGV. The CDR3 consists of 18 residues. Trimming left V 6 bases short and J 0 bases short, with 20 bases between. Written as DNA, the CDR3 is TGTGCCAGCAGGACACTACTCAAATCCGGGGCGAACACCGGGGAGCTGTTTTTT. Its protein product is CASRTLLKSGANTGELFF.

J is TRBJ1-3 and V is TRBV19; D call uncertain. Trimming left V 2 bases short and J 2 bases short, with 10 bases between. This CDR3 region has 15 residues. The V gene's germline CDR1 is LNHDA and CDR2 SQIVND (reference sequence). The CDR3 sequence: CASSITWEPGNTIYF. CDR3 nucleotides: TGTGCCAGTAGTATAACTTGGGAGCCTGGAAACACCATATATTTT. Supplemented by reference TRBV19 and TRBJ1-3, the full variable domain reads DGGITQSPKYLFRKEGQNVTLSCEQNLNHDAMYWYRQDPGQGLRLIYYSQIVNDFQKGDIAEGYSVSREKKESFPLTVTSAQKNPTAFYLCASSITWEPGNTIYFGEGSWLTVV.

This clone was found a few times. This sequence joins TRBV4-1 and TRBJ2-5; D is undetermined. Germline values: CDR1 MGHRA, CDR2 YSYEKL. The germline V and J ends were trimmed by 2 bases and 3 bases, with 7 bases remaining between them. This CDR3 has 13 residues. The CDR3 region has the DNA TGCGCCAGCAGCCAATGGCAGAAAGAGACCCAGTACTTC. Protein product: CASSQWQKETQYF.

The chain recombines TRBV10-3 with TRBJ1-5, with a possible D match to TRBD1 (5 bases). V was cut by 0 bases and J by 4 bases, with 10 bases left in between. The CDR3 sequence is 15 residues long. Germline CDR1 and CDR2: ENHRY and SYGVKD. The CDR3 nucleotides read TGTGCCATCAGTGAGTCCACAGGCGCGAATCAGCCCCAGCATTTT. Its protein is CAISESTGANQPQHF.

The sample holds one count of this clone. The rearrangement links TRBV9 to TRBJ2-1, with 12 positions matching TRBD1. The CDR3 loop spans 16 amino acids. V was clipped by 4 bases and J by 3 bases; unmatched bases: 5. In germline, CDR1 is SGDLS, CDR2 YYNGEE. The CDR3 region has the DNA TGTGCCAGCAGCTTGGGACAGGGGGCTAACTACAATGAGCAGTTCTTC. Residues: CASSLGQGANYNEQFF. The full variable domain, in which reference TRBV9 and TRBJ2-1 provide the parts outside the CDR3, is DSGVTQTPKHLITATGQRVTLRCSPRSGDLSVYWYQQSLDQGLQFLIQYYNGEERAKGNILERFSAQQFPDLHSELNLSSLELGDSALYFCASSLGQGANYNEQFFGPGTRLTVL.

The chain combines TRBV5-8 with TRBJ1-1; D gene uncertain. The CDR3 contains 12 residues. CDR1 and CDR2 from the germline V gene are SGHTS and YDEGEE. V was cut by 10 bases and J by 1 base, with 11 bases left in between. For the CDR3, the DNA is TGTGCCGCTCTATATTGGAACACTGAAGCTTTCTTT. Translation gives CAALYWNTEAFF.

J is TRBJ1-1 and V is TRBV4-3, with 7 nucleotides matching TRBD1. CDR3 size: 14 residues. Losses at the gene ends were 7 bases for V and 1 base for J; bases not matched to a gene: 6. Per the germline V gene, CDR1 is LGHNA and CDR2 is YSLEER. This chain's CDR3 is CASTPGTANTEAFF. In DNA form, the CDR3 reads TGCGCCAGCACCCCCGGGACAGCGAACACTGAAGCTTTCTTT.

The chain has TRBV29-1 and TRBJ1-4; 8 bases fit TRBD1. Germline values: CDR1 SQVTM, CDR2 ANQGSEA. The junction had 8 bases not matched to a gene; V was cut back by 6 bases and J by 8 bases. CDR3 length: 13 amino acids. The CDR3, as DNA: TGCAGCGTCCTCGGGACAGGAAGGGAAAAACTGTTTTTT. Protein product: CSVLGTGREKLFF.

The V and J genes are TRBV30 and TRBJ2-2; D uncertain. This CDR3 is built from 13 residues. Per germline, CDR1 GTSNPN and CDR2 SVGIG (reference sequence). Trimming took off 2 bases at V and 3 bases at J, with 7 bases between the two ends. CDR3 nucleotides: TGTGCCTGGAGTCGGAGCTACACCGGGGAGCTGTTTTTT. It encodes CAWSRSYTGELFF.

The genes are TRBV5-1 and TRBJ2-2; 7 nucleotides align to TRBD1. CDR1 and CDR2 from the germline V gene are SGHRS and YFSETQ. The CDR3 runs to 14 residues. Trimming removed 3 bases from V and 5 bases from J; junction bases left unmatched: 4. This CDR3 reads CASSSGTATGELFF. The CDR3 DNA is TGCGCCAGCAGCTCCGGGACAGCTACCGGGGAGCTGTTTTTT.